This entry features one T cell receptor beta chain sequence. TCRdb's table, derived via immunoSEQ multiplex PCR, lists solely in-frame clones and lacks some. Of 330,000 or so clones in the sample, 80% to 90% were seen once. These data originate in a study of blood T cell repertoires in COVID-19. Overall study: Specimens from acute and convalescent COVID-19 originated in the United States, Italy and Spain.

The V end was cut by 4 bases, the J end by 0 bases, with 13 bases between. CDR1 is SGHTS, CDR2 YDEGEE, per germline. CDR3 size: 15 residues. The sequence came from a young man with COVID-19, enrolled during active disease. Sequences were obtained from peripheral blood. V gene TRBV5-8 combines with J gene TRBJ1-1, with D maybe TRBD1 (5 bases). The CDR3 here is CASSQGLLMNTEAFF. The CDR3 DNA follows: TGTGCCAGCAGCCAGGGACTGCTGATGAACACTGAAGCTTTCTTT. Combining the CDR3 with reference TRBV5-8 and TRBJ1-1 gives the whole variable domain EAGVTQSPTHLIKTRGQQATLRCSPISGHTSVYWYQQALGLGLQFLLWYDEGEERNRGNFPPRFSGRQFPNYSSELNVNALELEDSALYLCASSQGLLMNTEAFFGQGTRLTVV.